The 11 T cell receptor beta chains below come from one sample, sequenced in a study of identical twins. Via MiXCR, TCRdb re-called the 5' RACE reads, giving one row per CDR3 protein. Of under 900,000 distinct CDR3 sequences listed, over 9% are singletons. The same specimen was also included in a second study, on yellow fever vaccine responses in identical twins.

Material: PBMCs. The receptors originated from a woman aged 18-29 years in good health.

The chain carries TRBV24-1 and TRBJ2-1; D gene unclear. The germline V and J ends were trimmed by 2 bases and 11 bases, with 12 bases remaining between them. The germline V gene has CDR1 KGHDR and CDR2 SFDVKD. The CDR3 is 13 residues long. DNA of the CDR3: TGTGCCACCAGTGATTACAATGACAAGCAGCAGTTCTTC. It specifies CATSDYNDKQQFF.

The genes are TRBV20-1 and TRBJ1-1, with 9 bases fitting TRBD1. The germline V gene has CDR1 DFQATT and CDR2 SNEGSKA (reference sequence). The trim removed 4 bases at V and 4 bases at J, leaving 4 bases unmatched. The CDR3 sequence is 13 residues long. The CDR3 DNA reads as TGCAGTGCTACGGACAGGGGATTCACTGAAGCTTTCTTT. Amino acid sequence: CSATDRGFTEAFF.

This clonotype was detected many times. V gene TRBV25-1 combines with J gene TRBJ1-6; D call uncertain. The CDR3 sequence is 13 residues long. Germline CDR1 MGHDK, CDR2 SYGVNS. With 3 bases removed from V and 7 bases from J, the gap between germline ends came to 7 bases. The DNA for the CDR3 is TGTGCCAGCAGTGACCAGGTGAATTCACCCCTCCACTTT. Its translation: CASSDQVNSPLHF.

The rearrangement links TRBV3-1 to TRBJ2-1; TRBD2 matches 14 bases. Germline CDR1 is LGHDT and CDR2 is YNNKEL (reference sequence). The V gene end was trimmed by 1 base and the J gene end by 6 bases; junction bases not matched to a gene: 11. This CDR3 is 19 amino acids long. CDR3 DNA sequence: TGTGCCAGCAGCCAAGCTCGACTAGCGGGAGGGCGGCTTATCAATGAGCAGTTCTTC. Amino acids: CASSQARLAGGRLINEQFF.

The chain combines TRBV18 with TRBJ2-7, with a tentative D call TRBD1 (5 bases). V shed 3 bases and J shed 3 bases, with 18 bases lying between them. Germline lookup yields CDR1 KGHSH and CDR2 LQKENI. This CDR3 has 16 residues. The CDR3 here is CASSPLTVFFFYEQYF. In nucleotides, the CDR3 is TGTGCCAGCTCACCGCTGACAGTGTTTTTCTTCTACGAGCAGTACTTC.

V is TRBV15 and J is TRBJ2-1; 13 bases line up with TRBD2. Germline V CDR1 and CDR2: LNHNV, YYDKDF (reference sequence). This CDR3 contains 14 residues. V trimming: 6 bases; J trimming: 7 bases; junction bases outside the gene matches: 3. For the CDR3, the DNA is TGTGCCACCAGACTAGCGGGGGGGCCGAATGAGCAGTTCTTC. It yields the protein CATRLAGGPNEQFF.

This clonotype occurred many times. This chain links TRBV15 with TRBJ2-7; 8 nucleotides match TRBD2. Germline CDR1 is LNHNV and CDR2 is YYDKDF (reference sequence). CDR3 length: 16 residues. V lost 3 bases to trimming and J lost 0 bases; unmatched junction nucleotides: 7. The CDR3 loop is CATSSELAGGSYEQYF. CDR3 coding DNA: TGTGCCACCAGCAGTGAACTCGCGGGAGGCTCCTACGAGCAGTACTTC.

This clonotype turned up a few times. The chain links TRBV27 to TRBJ2-5; D possibly corresponds to TRBD2 (9 bases). The CDR3 has 17 residues. V gave up 3 bases and J gave up 2 bases, with 19 bases separating them. Germline values: CDR1 MNHEY, CDR2 SMNVEV (reference sequence). The CDR3 here is CASSLLAGQVGQETQYF. In DNA form, the CDR3 reads TGTGCCAGCAGTTTGCTAGCGGGACAGGTGGGGCAAGAGACCCAGTACTTC.

The chain uses TRBV5-5 and TRBJ2-7; possible D gene TRBD1, 6 bases. Germline-derived CDR1 and CDR2 are SGHKS and YYEKEE (reference sequence). This CDR3 spans 15 amino acids. Trimming removed 4 bases from V and 3 bases from J, with 17 bases in between. CDR3 loop: CASSRTRDNFYEQYF. In DNA form, the CDR3 reads TGTGCCAGCAGCAGAACCCGGGACAATTTCTACGAGCAGTACTTC.

V usage is TRBV2 and J usage is TRBJ1-2; D is unclear. The V end lost 7 bases, the J end lost 4 bases, and 13 bases lay between the germline ends. Germline V CDR1 and CDR2: SNHLY, FYNNEI. The CDR3 spans 13 residues. Written as DNA, the CDR3 is TGTGCCAGCACCCCCCTGGGCCCCTATGGCTACACCTTC. Protein: CASTPLGPYGYTF.

The chain has TRBV12-3 or TRBV12-4 and TRBJ1-1; no clear D gene. The CDR3 loop spans 14 amino acids. Trimming removed 3 bases at V and 0 bases at J, with 8 bases between. CDR3 region: CASSFDNMNTEAFF. CDR3 sequence (DNA): TGTGCCAGCAGTTTCGACAACATGAACACTGAAGCTTTCTTT.